This record covers a single TCR beta chain. Its antigen is unknown. This specimen comes from a study of T-cell memory formation after mild COVID-19. Study in general: TCR clusters showed largely donor specificity.

After 5'RACE with constant-segment primers, TCR alpha and TCR beta cDNA libraries carrying sample barcodes and UMIs were obtained. One entry per CDR3 protein, called by TCRdb with MiXCR from the 5' RACE reads. Here the sample spans under 250,000 distinct CDR3 sequences, roughly a tenth being singletons. J was trimmed by 10 bases and V by 1 base; bases with no gene match: 11. Germline CDR1 reads LNHDA; CDR2 reads SQIVND (reference sequence). This CDR3 comprises 16 residues. General study points: CM and EM subsets held most contracting CD4+ clones; EMRA held CD8+ ones. Clones that shrank (day 15 to 85) were balanced CD4/CD8, whereas later expanders leaned CD4+.

This receptor was taken from a man between 18 and 29 years old who had mild COVID-19 (a few samples of this study predate the infection). Cell type and time point are not known. Sample: PBMCs or a T cell subset sorted from them (not recorded which). This chain connects TRBV19 to TRBJ2-3, with 10 bases lining up with TRBD2. The CDR3 DNA sequence: TGTGCCAGTAGTATAGCTAGCGGGGGACTACCTTTTCCGCAGTATTTT. Its protein is CASSIASGGLPFPQYF.